The source of this T cell receptor (beta chain) is a study of blood T cell repertoires in COVID-19. With V trimmed by 5 bases and J by 0 bases, 14 bases remained unmatched. Germline CDR1 reads MNHEY; CDR2 reads SMNVEV (reference sequence). The CDR3 extends over 18 amino acids. In the source study's methods: From reference gene primer amplification, estimates of nucleated cell counts were derived. Measured with immunoSEQ multiplex PCR; TCRdb has only the in-frame clones, and not every one. The V and J calls and the clone size are those of that table, but D and trimming were determined from the DNA. The data hold about 35,000 clones, with about 87% observed a single time.

V and J are TRBV27 and TRBJ2-7, with 9 positions matching TRBD2. This receptor was obtained from a man older than 75 with active COVID-19. The sequencing input was peripheral blood. Written as DNA, the CDR3 is TGTGCCAGCAGTCGACTAGCGGCTCCTCAGGGGGGCTCCTACGAGCAGTACTTC. Its protein is CASSRLAAPQGGSYEQYF.